This TCR beta chain was found in a study of T cells after yellow fever vaccination. A single record per CDR3 protein comes from TCRdb applying MiXCR to the 5' RACE reads. Of roughly 310,000 distinct CDR3 sequences detected, roughly 3.5% appear once; the ten largest clones hold about a quarter. This CDR3 is 14 amino acids long. Per the germline V gene, CDR1 is SGHRS and CDR2 is YFSETQ. Trimming left V 1 base short and J 0 bases short, with 5 bases between. This clonotype was observed many times. The chain is built from TRBV5-1 and TRBJ2-1; D ambiguous. The receptor was isolated from a man younger than 35 who received the YFV17D yellow fever vaccine. Sequenced material: PBMCs, taken on the day of the yellow fever booster vaccination. Here the CDR3 reads CASSLWSSYNEQFF. CDR3 nucleotides: TGCGCCAGCAGCTTGTGGAGCTCCTACAATGAGCAGTTCTTC.